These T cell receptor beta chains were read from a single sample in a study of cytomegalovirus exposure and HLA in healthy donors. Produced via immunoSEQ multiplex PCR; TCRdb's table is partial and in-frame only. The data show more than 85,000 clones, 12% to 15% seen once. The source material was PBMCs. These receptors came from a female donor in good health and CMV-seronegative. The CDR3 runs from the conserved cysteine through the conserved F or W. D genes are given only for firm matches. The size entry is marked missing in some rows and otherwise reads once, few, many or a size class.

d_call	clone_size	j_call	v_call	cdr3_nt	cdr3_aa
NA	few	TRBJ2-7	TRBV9	TGTGCCAGCAGCGTAGACGGGAGAGCTTACGAGCAGTACTTC	CASSVDGRAYEQYF
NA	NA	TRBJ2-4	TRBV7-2	TGTGCCAGCAGCTTAAGACAGCTGATAGCCAAAAACATTCAGTACTTC	CASSLRQLIAKNIQYF
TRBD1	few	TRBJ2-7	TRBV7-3	TGTGCCAGCAGCTATGACAGGGGTTACGAGCAGTACTTC	CASSYDRGYEQYF
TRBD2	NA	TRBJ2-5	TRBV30	TGTGCCTGGAGAGGTGGGAGCGGGGGGGCTTGGGAGACCCAGTACTTC	CAWRGGSGGAWETQYF
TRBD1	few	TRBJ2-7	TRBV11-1	TGTGCCAGCAGTCCGACAGGGGTTGTCTACGAGCAGTACTTC	CASSPTGVVYEQYF
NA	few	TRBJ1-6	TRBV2	TGTGCCAGCAGTGGGATACAGGGAACGTCCCTCCACTTT	CASSGIQGTSLHF
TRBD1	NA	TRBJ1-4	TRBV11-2	TGTGCCAGCAGCACCGGACAGGGGACCAATGAAAAACTGTTTTTT	CASSTGQGTNEKLFF
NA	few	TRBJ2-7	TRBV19	TGTGCCAGTGGACACAGGGGAGGAGGCTACGAGCAGTACTTC	CASGHRGGGYEQYF
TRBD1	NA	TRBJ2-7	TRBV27	TGTGCCAGCAGTCACGGACAGGGGTTCTACGAGCAGTACTTC	CASSHGQGFYEQYF
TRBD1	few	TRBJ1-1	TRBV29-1	TGCAGCGTTGCGTATGAGGGGGCAATGAACACTGAAGCTTTCTTT	CSVAYEGAMNTEAFF
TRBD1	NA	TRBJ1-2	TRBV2	TGTGCCAGCACCTACACCGGGAGGACAGGGGGTCTAGAGGGGATATTTGGCTACACCTTC	CASTYTGRTGGLEGIFGYTF
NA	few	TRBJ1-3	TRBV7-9	TGTGCCAGCAGCTTAGGGTCCAGCTCTGGAAACACCATATATTTT	CASSLGSSSGNTIYF
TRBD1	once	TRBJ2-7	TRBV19	TGTGCCAGTAGTTTCACCCTCACAGGGGCCCTCCGTGCCTACGAGCAGTACTTC	CASSFTLTGALRAYEQYF
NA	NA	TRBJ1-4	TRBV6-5	TGTGCCAGCACTTACAGCGGGGGCGAAAAACTGTTTTTT	CASTYSGGEKLFF
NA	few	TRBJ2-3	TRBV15	TGTGCCACCGGGGGCCCCTGGAGTACGCAGTATTTT	CATGGPWSTQYF
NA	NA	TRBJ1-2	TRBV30	TGTGCCTGGAGTGGACCCCTCCGGAGGGATTATGGCTACACCTTC	CAWSGPLRRDYGYTF
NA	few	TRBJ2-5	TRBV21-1	TGTGCCAGCAGCAAAATCGACAGTAAAGAGACCCAGTACTTC	CASSKIDSKETQYF
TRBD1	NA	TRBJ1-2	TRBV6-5	TGTGCCAGCAGTCGCGAGACGGGACAGGTCGGTGGCTACACCTTC	CASSRETGQVGGYTF
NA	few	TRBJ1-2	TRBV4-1	TGCGCCAGCAGCCAACCAGGTTCTCGAGGCTACACCTTC	CASSQPGSRGYTF
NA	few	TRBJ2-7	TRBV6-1	TGTGCCAGCAGTGAATATATGGGCAGGGCTTACGAGCAGTACTTC	CASSEYMGRAYEQYF
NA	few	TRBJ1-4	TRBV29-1	TGCAGCGTGGCCAGCGGTGAAAAACTGTTTTTT	CSVASGEKLFF
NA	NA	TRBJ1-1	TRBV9	TGTGCCAGCAGCGGGACATACATGAACACTGAAGCTTTCTTT	CASSGTYMNTEAFF
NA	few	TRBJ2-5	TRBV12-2	TGTGCAAGTCGTGACTTGGTTAGGATCATAGTCGACGAGACCCAGTACTTC	CASRDLVRIIVDETQYF
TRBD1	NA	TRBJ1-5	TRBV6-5	TGTGCCAGCAGTTACAAGGGGGCGAGCAATCAGCCCCAGCATTTT	CASSYKGASNQPQHF
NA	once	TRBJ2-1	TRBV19	TGTGCCAGTGGTTGGCTGTACAATGAGCAGTTCTTC	CASGWLYNEQFF
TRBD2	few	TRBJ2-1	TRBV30	TGTGCCTGGAGTAGGATAGCGGGGGGCGAGCAGTTCTTC	CAWSRIAGGEQFF
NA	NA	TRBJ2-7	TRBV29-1	TGCAGTGGCGCTCCGGGAGCCGGGAACTACGAGCAGTACTTC	CSGAPGAGNYEQYF
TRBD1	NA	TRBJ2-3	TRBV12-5	TGTGCTAGTGGCCAAATCCGGGGGACAGGGATTTTAGATACGCAGTATTTT	CASGQIRGTGILDTQYF
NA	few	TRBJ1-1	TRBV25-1	TGTGCCAGCAGGAAGGGGACTGAAGCTTTCTTT	CASRKGTEAFF
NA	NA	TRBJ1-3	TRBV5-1	TGCGCCAGCAGCGAACAGGGTTCTGGAAACACCATATATTTT	CASSEQGSGNTIYF
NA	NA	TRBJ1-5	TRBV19	TGTGCCACCGATACGGGGGTTTGGCAGCCCCAGCATTTT	CATDTGVWQPQHF
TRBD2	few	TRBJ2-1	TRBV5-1	TGCGCCAGCAGCCGTTCGGGGGGAGAGTACAATGAGCAGTTCTTC	CASSRSGGEYNEQFF
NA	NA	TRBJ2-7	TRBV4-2	TGTGCCAGCAGCACCCGGGACACTCGGGGGGACGAGCAGTACTTC	CASSTRDTRGDEQYF
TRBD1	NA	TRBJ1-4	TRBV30	TGTGCCTGGAGTGTAGGGGACAGTGCTAATGAAAAACTGTTTTTT	CAWSVGDSANEKLFF
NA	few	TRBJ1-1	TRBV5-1	TGCGCCAGCAGTCGTGACCGGGGGAAGAACACTGAAGCTTTCTTT	CASSRDRGKNTEAFF
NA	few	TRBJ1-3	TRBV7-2	TGTGCCAGCGGGGAGGGAGGGGGGTCCGGAAACACCATATATTTT	CASGEGGGSGNTIYF
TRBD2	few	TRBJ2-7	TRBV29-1	TGCAGCGTTGACGGACTAGCGGGAGGGGGCTACGAGCAGTACTTC	CSVDGLAGGGYEQYF
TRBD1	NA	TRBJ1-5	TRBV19	TGTGCCAGTAGTATGGAGGGACAGGGCAATCAGCCCCAGCATTTT	CASSMEGQGNQPQHF
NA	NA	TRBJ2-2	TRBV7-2	TGTGCCAGCAGCCCCCCAGGGGAAGGGGAGCTGTTTTTT	CASSPPGEGELFF
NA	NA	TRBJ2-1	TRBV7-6	TGTGCCAGCAGCTTAGCTACTACGTGGGAGCAGTTCTTC	CASSLATTWEQFF